What follows describes a single T cell receptor beta chain. V was trimmed by 4 bases and J by 0 bases, leaving 18 bases between them. Per germline, CDR1 MNHNS and CDR2 SASEGT. The CDR3 runs to 17 residues. This entry belongs to a study of T cell responses to AZD1222 COVID-19 vaccine. Produced via immunoSEQ multiplex PCR; TCRdb's table is partial and in-frame only. Here the sample spans some 130,000 clones, around 90% being singletons. This sequence was found in an adult in good health. The chain couples TRBV6-1 to TRBJ1-1; no firm D call. The material sequenced was peripheral blood, taken on day 0 of AZD1222 vaccination. CDR3: CASSGRVRLRMNTEAFF. The CDR3 region has the DNA TGTGCCAGCAGTGGGAGGGTCAGGTTGAGAATGAACACTGAAGCTTTCTTT.